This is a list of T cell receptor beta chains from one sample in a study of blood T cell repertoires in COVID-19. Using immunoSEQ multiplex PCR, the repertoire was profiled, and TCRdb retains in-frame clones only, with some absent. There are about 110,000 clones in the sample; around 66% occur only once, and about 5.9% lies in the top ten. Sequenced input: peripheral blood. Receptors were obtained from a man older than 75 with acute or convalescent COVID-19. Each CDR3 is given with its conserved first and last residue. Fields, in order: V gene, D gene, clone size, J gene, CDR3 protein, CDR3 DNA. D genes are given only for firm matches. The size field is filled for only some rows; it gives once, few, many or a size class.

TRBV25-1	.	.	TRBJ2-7	CASSDRLSSYEQYF	TGTGCCAGCAGTGATCGTCTGTCCTCCTACGAGCAGTACTTC
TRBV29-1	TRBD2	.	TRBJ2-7	CSARLAGAREQYF	TGCAGCGCTCGACTAGCGGGAGCTCGAGAGCAGTACTTC
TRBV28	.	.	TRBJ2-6	CASSSRGAGANVLTF	TGTGCCAGCAGTTCCAGGGGAGCCGGGGCCAACGTCCTGACTTTC
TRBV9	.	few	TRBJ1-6	CASSKDSTSSYNSPLHF	TGTGCCAGCAGTAAAGACAGTACGAGCTCCTATAATTCACCCCTCCACTTT
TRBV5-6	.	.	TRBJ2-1	CASSQGTATYNEQFF	TGTGCCAGCAGCCAAGGGACTGCTACCTACAATGAGCAGTTCTTC
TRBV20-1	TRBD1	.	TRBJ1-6	CSAGGQGAFHSPLHF	TGCAGTGCTGGTGGACAGGGGGCGTTCCATTCACCCCTCCACTTT
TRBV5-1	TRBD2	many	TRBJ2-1	CASSGGLAGEQFF	TGCGCCAGCAGCGGGGGACTAGCGGGCGAGCAGTTCTTC
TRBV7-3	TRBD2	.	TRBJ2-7	CASSLASGRDYEQYF	TGTGCCAGCAGCTTAGCTAGCGGGAGGGACTACGAGCAGTACTTC
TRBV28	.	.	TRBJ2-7	CASSLADRSSYEQYF	TGTGCCAGCAGCTTAGCGGACAGGAGCTCCTACGAGCAGTACTTC
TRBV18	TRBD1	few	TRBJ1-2	CASSATGGDYGYTF	TGTGCCAGCTCAGCCACAGGGGGGGACTATGGCTACACCTTC
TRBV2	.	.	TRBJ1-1	CASSPGEMNTEAFF	TGTGCCAGCAGCCCCGGAGAAATGAACACTGAAGCTTTCTTT
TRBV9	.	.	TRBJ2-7	CASSVDERSSYEQYF	TGTGCCAGCAGCGTAGATGAGCGGAGCTCCTACGAGCAGTACTTC
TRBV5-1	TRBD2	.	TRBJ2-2	CASSPWERGTGELFF	TGCGCCAGCAGCCCCTGGGAGCGGGGAACCGGGGAGCTGTTTTTT
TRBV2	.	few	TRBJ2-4	CASSVEAAGAKNIQYF	TGTGCCAGCAGTGTCGAAGCAGCCGGGGCCAAAAACATTCAGTACTTC
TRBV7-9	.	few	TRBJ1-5	CASSLDNSNQPQHF	TGTGCCAGCAGCTTAGATAATAGCAATCAGCCCCAGCATTTT
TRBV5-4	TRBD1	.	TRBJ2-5	CASSPAPGQGAYETQYF	TGTGCCAGCAGCCCGGCCCCAGGACAGGGGGCATATGAGACCCAGTACTTC
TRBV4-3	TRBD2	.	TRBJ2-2	CASSQEVLAGRSGELFF	TGCGCCAGCAGCCAAGAAGTACTAGCGGGAAGGTCTGGGGAGCTGTTTTTT
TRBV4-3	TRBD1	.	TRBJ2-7	CASSQEAGQGYEQYF	TGCGCCAGCAGCCAAGAAGCAGGACAGGGCTACGAGCAGTACTTC
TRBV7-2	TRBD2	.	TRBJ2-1	CASSTRASGSGYEQFF	TGTGCCAGCAGCACAAGGGCTAGCGGGAGTGGATATGAGCAGTTCTTC
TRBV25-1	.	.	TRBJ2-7	CASSENTQDEQYF	TGTGCCAGCAGTGAAAACACGCAGGATGAGCAGTACTTC
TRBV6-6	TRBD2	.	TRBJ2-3	CASSAAGGRADTQYF	TGTGCCAGCAGTGCTGCGGGAGGACGAGCAGATACGCAGTATTTT
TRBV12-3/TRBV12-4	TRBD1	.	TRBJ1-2	CASSLRQGVGYTF	TGTGCCAGCAGTTTGAGACAGGGAGTAGGCTACACCTTC
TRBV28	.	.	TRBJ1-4	CASSSGTPNEKLFF	TGTGCCAGCAGCTCCGGGACTCCCAATGAAAAACTGTTTTTT
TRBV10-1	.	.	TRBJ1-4	CASSADNGANEKLFF	TGCGCCAGCAGCGCGGACAATGGGGCTAATGAAAAACTGTTTTTT
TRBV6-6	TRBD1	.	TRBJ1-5	CASSGQEHQPQHF	TGTGCCAGCAGCGGACAGGAGCATCAGCCCCAGCATTTT
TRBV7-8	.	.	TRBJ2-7	CASSFPDSSYEQYF	TGTGCCAGCAGCTTCCCGGACAGTTCCTACGAGCAGTACTTC
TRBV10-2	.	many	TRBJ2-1	CASKQGSSYNEQFF	TGCGCCAGCAAGCAGGGAAGCTCCTACAATGAGCAGTTCTTC
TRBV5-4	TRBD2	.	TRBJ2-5	CASSLAGTSGRETQYF	TGTGCCAGCAGCTTGGCCGGGACTAGCGGGAGGGAGACCCAGTACTTC
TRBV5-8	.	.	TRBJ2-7	CASSLEGGIYEQYF	TGTGCCAGCAGCTTAGAAGGAGGGATCTACGAGCAGTACTTC
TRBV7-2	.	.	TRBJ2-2	CASSTFSGGELFF	TGTGCCAGCAGCACATTCTCAGGCGGGGAGCTGTTTTTT
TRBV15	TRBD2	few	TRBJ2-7	CATSRDVGLAGGSSYEQYF	TGTGCCACCAGCAGAGATGTGGGACTAGCGGGGGGAAGCTCCTACGAGCAGTACTTC
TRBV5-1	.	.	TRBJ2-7	CASSAYGSSYEQYF	TGCGCCAGCAGCGCCTATGGGAGCTCCTACGAGCAGTACTTC
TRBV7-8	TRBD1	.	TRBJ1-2	CASSPLPGQGRVPYGYTF	TGTGCCAGCAGCCCCCTTCCGGGACAGGGGCGTGTTCCCTATGGCTACACCTTC
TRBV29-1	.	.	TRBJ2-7	CSANLARGYEQYF	TGCAGCGCAAATCTAGCGCGGGGATACGAGCAGTACTTC
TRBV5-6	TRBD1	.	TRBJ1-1	CASSLFRQGEAFF	TGTGCCAGCAGCCTTTTCCGACAGGGAGAGGCTTTCTTT
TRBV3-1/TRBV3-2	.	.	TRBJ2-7	CASSPLHPRSGAAYEQYF	TGTGCCAGCAGCCCGCTCCACCCCCGCAGCGGAGCGGCGTACGAGCAGTACTTC
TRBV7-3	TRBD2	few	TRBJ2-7	CASSPLASGTNEQYF	TGTGCCAGCAGCCCACTCGCCAGCGGGACTAACGAGCAGTACTTC
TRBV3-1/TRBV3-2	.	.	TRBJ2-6	CASSQSEHSGANVLTF	TGTGCCAGCAGCCAGAGCGAACACTCTGGGGCCAACGTCCTGACTTTC
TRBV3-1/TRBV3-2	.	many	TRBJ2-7	CASSPYGTGSYEQYF	TGTGCCAGCAGCCCCTACGGGACTGGATCCTACGAGCAGTACTTC
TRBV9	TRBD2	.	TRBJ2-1	CASSVAGRASRDEQFF	TGTGCCAGCAGCGTAGCTGGGAGGGCCAGCAGGGATGAGCAGTTCTTC
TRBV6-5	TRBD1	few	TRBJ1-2	CASSSRTGRYGYTF	TGTGCCAGCAGTTCCAGGACAGGGCGGTATGGCTACACCTTC
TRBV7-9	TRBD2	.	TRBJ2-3	CASSFPQAGESDTQYF	TGTGCCAGCAGCTTCCCCCAAGCGGGAGAATCAGATACGCAGTATTTT
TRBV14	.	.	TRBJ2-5	CASSPGLVHQETQYF	TGTGCCAGCAGCCCAGGACTGGTCCATCAAGAGACCCAGTACTTC
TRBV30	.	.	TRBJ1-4	CAWSYRDSGEKLFF	TGTGCCTGGAGTTACAGGGATAGTGGTGAAAAACTGTTTTTT
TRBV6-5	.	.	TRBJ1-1	CASSQLKFMNTEAFF	TGTGCCAGCAGTCAGTTAAAGTTCATGAACACTGAAGCTTTCTTT
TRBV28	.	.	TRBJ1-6	CASSFLESPLHF	TGTGCCAGCAGTTTCCTTGAGTCACCCCTCCACTTT
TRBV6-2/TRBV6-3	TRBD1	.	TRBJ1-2	CASSYHAGGTTGGYTF	TGTGCCAGCAGTTACCACGCAGGGGGCACTACAGGTGGCTACACCTTC
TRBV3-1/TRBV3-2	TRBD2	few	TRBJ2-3	CASVGGPDTQYF	TGTGCCAGCGTGGGAGGGCCAGATACGCAGTATTTT
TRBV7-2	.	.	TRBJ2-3	CASSLFAAGPADTQYF	TGTGCCAGCAGCTTATTCGCAGCGGGTCCGGCAGATACGCAGTATTTT
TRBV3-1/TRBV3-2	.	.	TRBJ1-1	CASSLGHSNTEAFF	TGTGCCAGCAGTCTGGGACACTCGAACACTGAAGCTTTCTTT